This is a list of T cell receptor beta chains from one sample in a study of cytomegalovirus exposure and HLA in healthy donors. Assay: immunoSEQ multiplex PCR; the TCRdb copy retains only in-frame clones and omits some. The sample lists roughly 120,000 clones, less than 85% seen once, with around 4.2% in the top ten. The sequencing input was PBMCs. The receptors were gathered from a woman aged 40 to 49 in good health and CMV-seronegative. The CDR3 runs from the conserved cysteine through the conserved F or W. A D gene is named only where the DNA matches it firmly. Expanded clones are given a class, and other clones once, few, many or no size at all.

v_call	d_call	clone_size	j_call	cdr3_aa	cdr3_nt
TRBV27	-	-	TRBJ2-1	CASRRVANYNEQFF	TGTGCCAGCAGGAGAGTAGCGAACTACAATGAGCAGTTCTTC
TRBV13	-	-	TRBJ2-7	CASSRRQGTISYEQYF	TGTGCCAGCAGCCGCCGACAGGGGACTATCTCCTACGAGCAGTACTTC
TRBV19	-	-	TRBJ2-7	CASGAREPLFYEQYF	TGTGCCAGTGGGGCCCGGGAGCCTCTCTTTTACGAGCAGTACTTC
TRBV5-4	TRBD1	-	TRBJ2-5	CASSLGQGSYQETQYF	TGTGCCAGCAGCTTGGGACAGGGGTCGTACCAAGAGACCCAGTACTTC
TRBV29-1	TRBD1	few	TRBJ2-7	CSVEVGTGRNEQYF	TGCAGCGTTGAAGTTGGGACAGGGAGGAACGAGCAGTACTTC
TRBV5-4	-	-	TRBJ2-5	CASSSPTRGFEETQYF	TGTGCCAGCAGTAGCCCTACCAGGGGTTTCGAAGAGACCCAGTACTTC
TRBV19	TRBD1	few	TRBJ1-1	CASSIQTGGTEAFF	TGTGCCAGTAGTATACAGACAGGGGGGACTGAAGCTTTCTTT
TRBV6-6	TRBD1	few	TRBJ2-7	CASRSSRDSYEQYF	TGTGCCAGCAGATCCTCCCGGGACAGCTACGAGCAGTACTTC
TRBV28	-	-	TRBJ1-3	CASKTVGGGLIYF	TGTGCCAGCAAGACGGTTGGAGGAGGGCTCATATATTTT
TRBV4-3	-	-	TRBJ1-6	CASSQVTGSSPLHF	TGCGCCAGCAGCCAAGTCACTGGGAGCTCACCCCTCCACTTT
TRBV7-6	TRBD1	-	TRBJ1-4	CASSAGTGNEKLFF	TGTGCCAGTTCGGCCGGGACAGGGAATGAAAAACTGTTTTTT
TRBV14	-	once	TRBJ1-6	CASSNTRGIRYNSPLHF	TGTGCCAGCAGCAACACTAGGGGGATCAGATATAATTCACCCCTCCACTTT
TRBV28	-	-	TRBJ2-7	CASSFGLRGQYF	TGTGCCAGCAGTTTCGGCCTCCGGGGGCAGTACTTC
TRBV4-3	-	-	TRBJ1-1	CASSQDLNRMNTEAFF	TGCGCCAGCAGCCAAGATTTAAACAGGATGAACACTGAAGCTTTCTTT
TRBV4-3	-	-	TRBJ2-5	CASSQYLLGGGPQETQYF	TGCGCCAGCAGCCAGTACCTCTTAGGGGGGGGACCTCAAGAGACCCAGTACTTC
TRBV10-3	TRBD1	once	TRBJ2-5	CAISPTGQGQETQYF	TGTGCCATCAGTCCCACGGGACAGGGACAAGAGACCCAGTACTTC
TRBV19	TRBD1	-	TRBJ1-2	CASSIGQAYGYTF	TGTGCCAGTAGTATTGGACAGGCCTATGGCTACACCTTC
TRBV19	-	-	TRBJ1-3	CASGGFSGNTIYF	TGTGCCTCTGGGGGGTTCTCTGGAAACACCATATATTTT
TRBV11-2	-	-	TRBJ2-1	CASSLDRYNEQFF	TGTGCCAGCAGCTTAGACAGGTACAATGAGCAGTTCTTC
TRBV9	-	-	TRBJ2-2	CASSEAGATGELFF	TGTGCCAGCAGCGAAGCAGGGGCCACCGGGGAGCTGTTTTTT
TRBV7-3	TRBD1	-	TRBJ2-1	CASSRDRGVHEQFF	TGTGCCAGCAGCCGGGACAGGGGAGTGCATGAGCAGTTCTTC
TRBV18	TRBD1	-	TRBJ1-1	CASSPAGGNTEAFF	TGTGCCAGCTCACCAGCAGGGGGGAACACTGAAGCTTTCTTT
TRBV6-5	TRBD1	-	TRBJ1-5	CASSYSYRGHQPQHF	TGTGCCAGCAGTTACTCTTACAGGGGCCATCAGCCCCAGCATTTT
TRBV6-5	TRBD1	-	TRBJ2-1	CASSPGQGRDEQFF	TGTGCCAGCAGCCCGGGACAGGGCAGGGATGAGCAGTTCTTC
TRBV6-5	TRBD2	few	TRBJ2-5	CASSYITGTSKETQYF	TGTGCCAGCAGTTACATAACCGGGACTAGCAAAGAGACCCAGTACTTC
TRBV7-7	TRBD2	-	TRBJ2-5	CASSSELMGGPETQYF	TGTGCCAGCAGCTCCGAACTTATGGGAGGGCCTGAGACCCAGTACTTC
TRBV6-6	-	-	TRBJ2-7	CASSYVGGPSYEQYF	TGTGCCAGCAGTTACGTAGGGGGACCTTCCTACGAGCAGTACTTC
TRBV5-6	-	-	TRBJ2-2	CASSFGANTGELFF	TGTGCCAGCAGCTTCGGGGCGAACACCGGGGAGCTGTTTTTT
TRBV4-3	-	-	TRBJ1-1	CASSQERGNTEAFF	TGCGCCAGCAGCCAAGAGCGGGGGAACACTGAAGCTTTCTTT
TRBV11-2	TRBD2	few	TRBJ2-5	CASSPGGEGETQYF	TGTGCCAGCAGCCCCGGGGGGGAAGGGGAGACCCAGTACTTC
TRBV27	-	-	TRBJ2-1	CASSLTASRGYNEQFF	TGTGCCAGCAGTTTAACTGCCTCTCGGGGTTACAATGAGCAGTTCTTC
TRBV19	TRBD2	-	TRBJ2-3	CASSIWLAGGRNTQYF	TGTGCCAGTAGTATTTGGCTAGCGGGGGGAAGGAATACGCAGTATTTT
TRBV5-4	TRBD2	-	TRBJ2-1	CASSLMSGNNEQFF	TGTGCCAGCAGCCTGATGAGCGGGAACAATGAGCAGTTCTTC
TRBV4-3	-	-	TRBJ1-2	CASSQDRDTPGGYTF	TGCGCCAGCAGCCAAGACCGGGACACCCCGGGAGGCTACACCTTC
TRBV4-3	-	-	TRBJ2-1	CASSQEGEGYNEQFF	TGCGCCAGCAGCCAGGAGGGAGAGGGTTACAATGAGCAGTTCTTC
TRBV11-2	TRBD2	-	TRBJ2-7	CASSLFLAGGPQYF	TGTGCCAGCAGCTTATTCCTAGCGGGAGGGCCCCAGTACTTC
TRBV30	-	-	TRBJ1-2	CAWRTVGSYGYTF	TGTGCCTGGAGGACAGTGGGGTCCTATGGCTACACCTTC
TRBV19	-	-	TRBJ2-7	CASSVSFSYEQYF	TGTGCCAGTAGCGTTTCCTTTTCCTACGAGCAGTACTTC
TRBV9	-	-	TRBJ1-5	CASSVGDIEPQHF	TGTGCCAGCAGCGTAGGGGACATCGAGCCCCAGCATTTT
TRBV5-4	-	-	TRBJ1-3	CASSGWAPGGTGNTIYF	TGTGCCAGCAGCGGATGGGCGCCGGGAGGGACTGGAAACACCATATATTTT
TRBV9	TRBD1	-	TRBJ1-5	CASSATGGGQPQHF	TGTGCCAGCAGCGCAACAGGGGGCGGTCAGCCCCAGCATTTT
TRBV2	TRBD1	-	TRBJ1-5	CASSGDRGGGQPQHF	TGTGCCAGCAGTGGGGACAGGGGAGGGGGTCAGCCCCAGCATTTT
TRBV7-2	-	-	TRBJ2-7	CASSLNSGPYEQYF	TGTGCCAGCAGCTTAAATAGCGGACCTTACGAGCAGTACTTC
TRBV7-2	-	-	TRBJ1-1	CASSLGEGRRQF	TGTGCCAGCAGCTTAGGGGAGGGCCGGCGACAATTT
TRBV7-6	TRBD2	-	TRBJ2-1	CASSLRTSDHSEQFF	TGTGCCAGCAGCCTAAGGACTAGCGATCACAGTGAGCAGTTCTTC
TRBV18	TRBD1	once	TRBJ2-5	CASSPKKAGGEGETQYF	TGTGCCAGCTCACCAAAAAAGGCAGGGGGCGAAGGAGAGACCCAGTACTTC
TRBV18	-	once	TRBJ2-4	CASSPRRTNTPIAKNIQYF	TGTGCCAGCTCACCACGTAGGACAAACACTCCAATAGCCAAAAACATTCAGTACTTC
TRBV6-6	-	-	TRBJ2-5	CASTLTMTVETQYF	TGTGCCAGCACACTCACCATGACAGTTGAGACCCAGTACTTC
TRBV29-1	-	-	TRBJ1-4	CSVRTDRNEKLFF	TGCAGCGTTCGCACTGACAGGAATGAAAAACTGTTTTTT
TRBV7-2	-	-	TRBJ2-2	CASSLARLATTGELFF	TGTGCCAGCAGCTTAGCGCGCCTAGCGACCACCGGGGAGCTGTTTTTT
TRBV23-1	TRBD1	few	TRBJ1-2	CASRRPDRGSYGYTF	TGCGCCAGCAGGCGACCGGACAGGGGCAGTTATGGCTACACCTTC
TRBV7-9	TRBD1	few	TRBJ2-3	CASSTMGQGWGDTQYF	TGTGCCAGCAGCACGATGGGACAGGGATGGGGAGATACGCAGTATTTT
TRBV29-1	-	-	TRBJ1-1	CSVEDTGQNTEAFF	TGCAGCGTTGAAGATACAGGACAGAACACTGAAGCTTTCTTT